This T cell receptor (beta chain) emerged from a study of cytomegalovirus exposure and HLA in healthy donors. Study-wide results and limits: A list of 150 to 200 TCR beta chains associated with cytomegalovirus was given.

Germline values: CDR1 MDHEN, CDR2 SYDVKM. Trimming removed 4 bases from V and 4 bases from J; junction bases left unmatched: 6. CDR3 length: 16 amino acids. This clone was seen only a few times. The antigen remains unidentified. The study ran its PCR with 60 Vbeta and 13 Jbeta primers. Libraries were prepared by immunoSEQ multiplex PCR; TCRdb keeps only in-frame clonotypes and omits some of them. The sample lists 95,000 to 150,000 clones, about 74% occurring once. The sequence was collected from a man aged 30 to 39 in good health and CMV-seronegative. J is TRBJ2-5 and V is TRBV28, with 13 bases matching TRBD2. Specimen: PBMCs. CDR3 sequence reads: CASSSHGLAGAETQYF. The CDR3 DNA is TGTGCCAGCAGTTCCCACGGACTAGCGGGAGCAGAGACCCAGTACTTC.